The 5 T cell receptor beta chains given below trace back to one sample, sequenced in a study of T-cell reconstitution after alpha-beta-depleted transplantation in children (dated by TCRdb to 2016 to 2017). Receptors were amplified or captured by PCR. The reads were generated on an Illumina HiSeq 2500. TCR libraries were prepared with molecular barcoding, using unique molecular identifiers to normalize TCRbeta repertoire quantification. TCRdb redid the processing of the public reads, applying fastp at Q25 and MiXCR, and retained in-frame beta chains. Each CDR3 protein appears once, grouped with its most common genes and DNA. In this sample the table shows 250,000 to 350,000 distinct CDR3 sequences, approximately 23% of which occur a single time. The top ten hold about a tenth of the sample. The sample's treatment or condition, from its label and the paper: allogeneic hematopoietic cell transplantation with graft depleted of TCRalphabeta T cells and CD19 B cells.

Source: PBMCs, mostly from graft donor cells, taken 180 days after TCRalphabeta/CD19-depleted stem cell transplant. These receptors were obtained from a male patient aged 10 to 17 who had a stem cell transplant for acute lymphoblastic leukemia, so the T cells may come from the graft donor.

The CDR3 region has the DNA TGTGCCACCAGCAGAGCGGTGAACCGGGGGTCCTACGAGCAGTACTTC. It codes for CATSRAVNRGSYEQYF. The chain couples TRBV15 to TRBJ2-7; possibly TRBD2 for D (6 bases). The ends were cut back, 1 base at V and 1 base at J, with 14 bases in the middle. The CDR3 has 16 residues. The germline V gene encodes CDR1 LNHNV and CDR2 YYDKDF (reference sequence).

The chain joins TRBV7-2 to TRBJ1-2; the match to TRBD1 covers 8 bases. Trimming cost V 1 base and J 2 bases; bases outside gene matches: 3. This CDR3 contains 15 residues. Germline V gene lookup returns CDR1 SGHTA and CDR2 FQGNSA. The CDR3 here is CASSLVSGGNYGYTF. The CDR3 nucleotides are TGTGCCAGCAGCTTAGTGTCAGGGGGCAACTATGGCTACACCTTC.

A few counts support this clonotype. The CDR3 DNA reads as TGTGCCAGCAGCTTGAAGGCTTGGGTGCTTGCTAGCGGGGCCGGGGAGCTGTTTTTT. Translation gives CASSLKAWVLASGAGELFF. V is TRBV5-6 and J is TRBJ2-2, with 9 nucleotides matching TRBD2. V trimming: 1 base; J trimming: 6 bases; junction bases outside the gene matches: 16. Germline V lookup: CDR1 SGHDT, CDR2 YYEEEE. The length of the CDR3 is 19 residues.

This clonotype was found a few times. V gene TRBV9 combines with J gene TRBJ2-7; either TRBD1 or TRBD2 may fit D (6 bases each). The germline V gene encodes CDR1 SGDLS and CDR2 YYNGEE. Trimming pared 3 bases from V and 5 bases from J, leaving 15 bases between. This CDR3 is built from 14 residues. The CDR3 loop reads CASSARDGGDEQYF. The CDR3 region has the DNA TGTGCCAGCAGCGCCCGGGACGGGGGCGACGAGCAGTACTTC.

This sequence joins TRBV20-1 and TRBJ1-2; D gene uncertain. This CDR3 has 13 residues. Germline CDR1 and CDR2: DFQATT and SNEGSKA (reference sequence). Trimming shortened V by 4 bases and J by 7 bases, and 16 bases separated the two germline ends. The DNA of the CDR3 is TGCAGTGCTAACTCCCCCTTCAGGCCTGGCTACACCTTC. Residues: CSANSPFRPGYTF.